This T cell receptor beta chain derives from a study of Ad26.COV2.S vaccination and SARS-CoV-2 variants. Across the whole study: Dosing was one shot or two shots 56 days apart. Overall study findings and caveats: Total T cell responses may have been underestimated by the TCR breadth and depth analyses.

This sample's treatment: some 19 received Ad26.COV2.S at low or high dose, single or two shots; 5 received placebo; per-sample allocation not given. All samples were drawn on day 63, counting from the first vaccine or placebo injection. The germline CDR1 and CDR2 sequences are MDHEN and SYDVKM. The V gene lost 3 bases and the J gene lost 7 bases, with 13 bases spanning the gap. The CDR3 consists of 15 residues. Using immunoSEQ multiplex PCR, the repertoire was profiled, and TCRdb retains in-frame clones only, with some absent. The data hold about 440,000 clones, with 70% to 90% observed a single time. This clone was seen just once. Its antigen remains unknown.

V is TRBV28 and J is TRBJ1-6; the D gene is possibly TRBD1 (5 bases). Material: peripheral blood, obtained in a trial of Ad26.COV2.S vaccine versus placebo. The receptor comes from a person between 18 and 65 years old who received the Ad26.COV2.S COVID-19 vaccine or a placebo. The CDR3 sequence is CASSFGDRRNSPLHF. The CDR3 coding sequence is TGTGCCAGCAGTTTTGGGGACCGCCGGAATTCACCCCTCCACTTT. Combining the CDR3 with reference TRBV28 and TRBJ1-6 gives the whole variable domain DVKVTQSSRYLVKRTGEKVFLECVQDMDHENMFWYRQDPGLGLRLIYFSYDVKMKEKGDIPEGYSVSREKKERFSLILESASTNQTSMYLCASSFGDRRNSPLHFGNGTRLTVT.